This T cell receptor (beta chain) was captured by sequencing in a study of blood T cell repertoires in COVID-19. Study-wide background: The study drew acute and convalescent COVID-19 samples from the United States, Italy and Spain. From T cells, B-cell-depleted T cells, or PBMCs came the material, which was cDNA or gDNA.

Per the germline V gene, CDR1 is SNHLY and CDR2 is FYNNEI. The CDR3 is 14 amino acids. The germline V and J ends were trimmed by 6 bases and 4 bases, with 10 bases remaining between them. In the original workflow: The authors estimated nucleated cell counts from reference gene primer amplification. This table comes from immunoSEQ multiplex PCR, and its TCRdb copy is limited to in-frame clones, with some not included. V and J calls and clone size are given by that table; D and trimming were obtained from the DNA. The sample carries tens of thousands of clones, 75% to 80% recorded once. The chain carries TRBV2 and TRBJ2-6; D is unclear. This clonotype was obtained from a woman in her 70s with acute or convalescent COVID-19. Sequencing input: peripheral blood. CDR3 region: CASRTVAGANVLTF. The CDR3 DNA is TGTGCCAGCAGAACGGTTGCAGGGGCCAACGTCCTGACTTTC.